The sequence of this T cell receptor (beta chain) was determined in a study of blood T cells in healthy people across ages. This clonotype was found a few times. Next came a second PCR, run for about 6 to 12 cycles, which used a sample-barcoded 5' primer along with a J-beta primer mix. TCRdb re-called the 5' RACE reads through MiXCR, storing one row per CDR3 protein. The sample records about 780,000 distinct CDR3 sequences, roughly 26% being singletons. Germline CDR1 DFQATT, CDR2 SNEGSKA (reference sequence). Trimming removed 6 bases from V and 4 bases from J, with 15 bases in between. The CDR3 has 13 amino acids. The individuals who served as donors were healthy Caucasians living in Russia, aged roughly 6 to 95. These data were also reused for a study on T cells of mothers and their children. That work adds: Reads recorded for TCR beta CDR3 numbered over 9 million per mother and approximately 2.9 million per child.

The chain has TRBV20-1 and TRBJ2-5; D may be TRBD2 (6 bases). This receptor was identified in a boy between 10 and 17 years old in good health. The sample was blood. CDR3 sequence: CSAAEEGPETQYF. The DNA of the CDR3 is TGCAGTGCCGCCGAGGAGGGGCCAGAGACCCAGTACTTC.